Below are 9 T cell receptor beta chains sequenced from a single sample in a study of cytomegalovirus exposure and HLA in healthy donors. The PCR ran on 60 Vbeta and 13 Jbeta primers. Profiling relied on immunoSEQ multiplex PCR, and the TCRdb table lists in-frame clones only, not all of them. Of roughly 100,000 clones listed, 64% are singletons. The sequencing input was PBMCs. These receptors were obtained from a man aged 60-69 years in good health and CMV-seronegative.

In its sample, this clone was seen a few times. For the CDR3, the DNA is TGCGCCAGCAGCTTTGCAGGACCCGAGGGTGGGCAGTACTTC. Protein sequence: CASSFAGPEGGQYF. V and J are TRBV5-1 and TRBJ2-7; weak D call: TRBD2 (5 bases). Deletions cut 2 bases from V and 9 bases from J, with 18 bases between. CDR1 and CDR2 from the germline V gene are SGHRS and YFSETQ. There are 14 residues in the CDR3.

J is TRBJ2-5 and V is TRBV2, with TRBD2 matching 11 bases. This CDR3 is built from 14 residues. Germline assignment: CDR1 SNHLY and CDR2 FYNNEI. V lost 6 bases to trimming and J lost 5 bases; unmatched junction nucleotides: 5. The CDR3 bases are TGTGCCAGCAGCGCCGGACTAGCGGGCGAGACCCAGTACTTC. Translating it yields CASSAGLAGETQYF.

V gene TRBV29-1 combines with J gene TRBJ1-1, with TRBD1 as a possible D gene (5 bases). Germline CDR1 SQVTM, CDR2 ANQGSEA. Trimming took off 6 bases at V and 2 bases at J, with 10 bases between the two ends. The CDR3 is made up of 12 amino acids. The CDR3 protein is CSVAGGNTEAFF. As DNA, the CDR3 is TGCAGCGTGGCGGGGGGTAACACTGAAGCTTTCTTT.

The chain carries TRBV11-3 and TRBJ2-7, with a possible D match to TRBD2 (5 bases). V lost 0 bases to trimming and J lost 2 bases, with 17 bases between them. The V gene's germline CDR1 is SGHNT and CDR2 YENEEA. The CDR3 is 17 residues long. CDR3 region: CASSLDSNRGQTYEQYF. The DNA for the CDR3 is TGTGCCAGCAGCTTAGACAGCAATCGCGGGCAGACCTACGAGCAGTACTTC.

This chain connects TRBV19 to TRBJ2-5; TRBD2 is a possible D gene (6 bases). The CDR3 spans 15 residues. CDR1 and CDR2 (germline): LNHDA, SQIVND (reference sequence). Trimming shortened V by 2 bases and J by 2 bases, and 12 bases separated the two germline ends. Here the CDR3 reads CASSIQGGQQETQYF. The CDR3, as DNA: TGTGCCAGTAGTATACAGGGAGGACAACAAGAGACCCAGTACTTC.

The chain links TRBV7-8 to TRBJ1-1, with TRBD1 identical over 7 bases. CDR1 and CDR2 from the germline V gene are SGHVS and FQNEAQ. Trimming removed 5 bases from V and 4 bases from J; junction bases left unmatched: 7. There are 14 residues in the CDR3. In DNA form, the CDR3 reads TGTGCCAGCAGCCCCGCGACAGGGTTCACTGAAGCTTTCTTT. Translated, it gives CASSPATGFTEAFF.

The genes are TRBV27 and TRBJ2-7; the D gene is possibly TRBD1 (7 bases). V was pared by 5 bases and J by 7 bases, with 27 bases between. Germline V gene data show CDR1 as MNHEY and CDR2 as SMNVEV (reference sequence). The CDR3 is 17 amino acids. Written as DNA, the CDR3 is TGTGCCAGCAGTCCCACGAACCCACAGGGGAGGTTATGGGAGCAGTACTTC. Its protein is CASSPTNPQGRLWEQYF.

The chain couples TRBV12-5 to TRBJ2-3; 9 bases map to TRBD2. Trimming at V came to 0 bases and at J to 7 bases, leaving 5 bases not matched to a gene. The CDR3 consists of 15 residues. Germline loops: CDR1 LGHNT, CDR2 FRNRAP. The CDR3 protein is CASGLVLAGRYTQYF. The CDR3 DNA sequence: TGTGCTAGTGGTTTGGTGCTAGCGGGAAGGTATACGCAGTATTTT.

The rearrangement uses TRBV27 and TRBJ2-7; D possibly corresponds to TRBD1 (5 bases). The V gene lost 2 bases and the J gene lost 3 bases, with 8 bases spanning the gap. CDR3 length: 13 amino acids. Germline assignment: CDR1 MNHEY and CDR2 SMNVEV (reference sequence). Here the CDR3 reads CASSLQGVYEQYF. The CDR3 region has the DNA TGTGCCAGCAGTTTACAGGGCGTCTACGAGCAGTACTTC.